This T cell receptor beta chain was observed in a study of blood T cell repertoires in COVID-19. Turning to the study itself: From T cells, B-cell-depleted T cells, or PBMCs came the material, which was cDNA or gDNA.

The CDR3 consists of 16 residues. V trimming: 2 bases; J trimming: 6 bases; junction bases outside the gene matches: 12. Per the germline V gene, CDR1 is SGHRS and CDR2 is YFSETQ. Sequencing was performed with immunoSEQ multiplex PCR; in TCRdb, only in-frame clones are kept and a portion is missing. The sample includes about 90,000 clones, 65% to 90% of them seen just once. This chain joins TRBV5-1 and TRBJ2-7, with TRBD2 matching 9 bases. The sequencing input was peripheral blood. This clonotype was sampled from an older man with active or convalescent COVID-19. CDR3 coding DNA: TGCGCCAGCAGCTTTAGTTCAGCGGGGGGACCCCTCGAGCAGTACTTC. Protein product: CASSFSSAGGPLEQYF.